The clone carrying this TCR beta chain was counted once. These data belong to a study of Graves' ophthalmopathy and Graves' hyperthyroidism. For repertoire sequencing, the TCR beta CDR3 regions were amplified from RNA transcripts. The first round was an RT-PCR with HTBI primers, and the second round was a multiplex PCR. Using its own MiXCR run on the multiplex PCR reads, TCRdb lists one record per CDR3 protein. This sample has about 210,000 distinct CDR3 sequences, with under 30% found just once. Orbital computed tomography, together with clinical symptoms, serum thyroxine, TRAb and thyroid ultrasound, was used for diagnosis. The PBMCs used were ones drawn from about 9.2 ml of fresh peripheral blood. Germline CDR1 is MNHEY and CDR2 is SMNVEV (reference sequence). CDR3 length: 14 residues. V lost 5 bases and J lost 3, with 11 bases in between.

Input material: peripheral blood. The source is a man in his forties or fifties with Graves' ophthalmopathy. The chain is built from TRBV27 and TRBJ2-4, with a weak D call TRBD2 (7 bases). The CDR3 DNA reads as TGTGCCAGCAGTCCCGGGGGGCTCAAAAACATTCAGTACTTC. Translation: CASSPGGLKNIQYF.